The clone carrying this T cell receptor beta chain appeared once. Its antigen remains unknown. The data are from a study of shared clonotypes between healthy human individuals. Study findings and constraints: Several donors had about 5% of their naive CD4 clonotypes in common. A small donor pool kept down the genetic and exposure-history diversity that was represented.

Looked up from germline, CDR1 is MNHNS and CDR2 is SASEGT. The CDR3 is 15 amino acids. V was shortened by 6 bases and J by 1 base, with 13 bases between the two germline ends. An assay was performed, and its level was deep. Sequencing was performed with immunoSEQ multiplex PCR; in TCRdb, only in-frame clones are kept and a portion is missing. The profile shows 600,000 to 750,000 clones, about 90% of them singletons. The origin of this receptor is a man aged 18 to 30 in good health. Some clones in this sample may be carry-over from other donors' samples. The rearrangement uses TRBV6-1 and TRBJ1-5, with a tentative D call TRBD1 (6 bases). Material: memory CD8+ T cells from PBMCs. This sample's subset: CD45RO+ cells pooled with CCR7-negative TemRA cells. CDR3 sequence reads: CASSVGGRSNQPQHF. In DNA, the CDR3 is TGTGCCAGCAGCGTAGGGGGTCGGAGCAATCAGCCCCAGCATTTT.